This entry lists 27 T cell receptor beta chains sequenced from one sample in a study of blood T cell repertoires in COVID-19. The assay was immunoSEQ multiplex PCR, and TCRdb's table has in-frame clones only and misses some. The sample holds almost 250,000 clones; approximately 90% are singletons and the top ten take around 4%. The specimen was PBMCs or T cells enriched from blood (not recorded which). All receptors come from a woman aged 30 to 39 who had recovered from COVID-19.

For this clone: The sample contains more than one DNA sequence encoding this CDR3. The rearrangement uses TRBV6-5 and TRBJ2-7; the match to TRBD2 covers 7 bases. Germline V gene data show CDR1 as MNHEY and CDR2 as SVGAGI. CDR3 length equals 14 residues. The V segment lost 0 bases and the J segment 3 bases; nucleotides outside the gene matches: 2. CDR3 residues: CASSYSGGSYEQYF. The CDR3 DNA reads as TGTGCCAGCAGTTACTCGGGGGGGAGCTACGAGCAGTACTTC.

The chain couples TRBV10-2 to TRBJ2-7, with 11 bases fitting TRBD2. Looked up from germline, CDR1 is WSHSY and CDR2 is SAAADI. This CDR3 region has 14 residues. Unmatched junction bases numbered 5, after V lost 6 bases and J lost 4 bases. CDR3 in amino acids: CASRLAGVQYEQYF. For the CDR3, the DNA is TGCGCCAGCAGACTAGCGGGAGTTCAATACGAGCAGTACTTC.

The chain has TRBV9 and TRBJ1-3; D is unresolved. The CDR3 is 12 residues long. Trimming took 0 bases from V and 8 from J, leaving 6 bases between them. In germline, CDR1 is SGDLS, CDR2 YYNGEE. The CDR3 bases are TGTGCCAGCAGCGTAGGCGGTGACACCATATATTTT. Residues: CASSVGGDTIYF.

This chain links TRBV7-9 with TRBJ1-1; 7 nucleotides align to TRBD1. Germline CDR1 reads SEHNR; CDR2 reads FQNEAQ (reference sequence). CDR3 length: 14 residues. The V and J ends lost 5 bases and 2 bases, in that order; junction bases with no gene match: 5. CDR3 loop: CASSPGTVNTEAFF. The CDR3 DNA reads TGTGCCAGCAGCCCAGGGACAGTCAACACTGAAGCTTTCTTT.

Concerning this clone itself: This sample includes further DNA sequences coding for the same CDR3. CDR3 region: CASSPRGYGYTF. The CDR3 DNA reads TGTGCCAGCTCACCGCGGGGCTATGGCTACACCTTC. The V gene is TRBV18, the J gene TRBJ1-2; unclear D gene. CDR1 KGHSH and CDR2 LQKENI come from the germline V gene. V lost 3 bases and J lost 4, with 6 bases in between. The CDR3 extends over 12 amino acids.

This clone is a singleton in its sample. The chain has TRBV28 and TRBJ1-2; a weak D match, TRBD1 (5 bases). The CDR3 covers 12 residues. Germline V gene lookup returns CDR1 MDHEN and CDR2 SYDVKM. V was cut by 7 bases and J by 8 bases, with 14 bases left in between. The CDR3 protein is CASNPPGMGYTF. CDR3 in DNA: TGTGCCAGCAATCCTCCAGGGATGGGCTACACCTTC.

V gene TRBV29-1 combines with J gene TRBJ1-2; no clear D. Per germline, CDR1 SQVTM and CDR2 ANQGSEA. The CDR3 covers 10 residues. V lost 6 bases and J lost 6, with 8 bases in between. The CDR3 DNA is TGCAGCGTCCTGAACAATGGCTACACCTTC. Encoded protein: CSVLNNGYTF.

V gene TRBV6-1 combines with J gene TRBJ1-2; no clear D gene. Germline V CDR1 and CDR2: MNHNS, SASEGT. The CDR3 sequence is 14 residues long. The V end was cut by 3 bases, the J end by 8 bases, with 16 bases between. Written as DNA, the CDR3 is TGTGCCAGCAGTGACGGCCAGGTGTTTGGAGGCTACACCTTC. This translates into CASSDGQVFGGYTF.

This clone was seen just once. The chain has TRBV7-2 and TRBJ2-7; tentatively, D is TRBD1 (6 bases). V lost 5 bases, J lost 5 bases, and 22 bases lay in between. Germline V gene data show CDR1 as SGHTA and CDR2 as FQGNSA. The CDR3 is 16 residues long. The CDR3 reads CASSPEVVQGIHEQYF. In DNA, the CDR3 is TGTGCCAGCAGCCCAGAGGTAGTACAGGGTATCCACGAGCAGTACTTC.

This clone was observed once. V gene TRBV2 combines with J gene TRBJ2-3; a weak D match, TRBD2 (5 bases). Germline CDR1 SNHLY, CDR2 FYNNEI. This CDR3 has 13 amino acids. V lost 8 bases and J 0 bases, leaving 9 bases between the germline ends. This CDR3 reads CASSSGSTDTQYF. The DNA for the CDR3 is TGTGCCAGCTCGAGCGGAAGCACAGATACGCAGTATTTT. Complete variable domain (other parts from reference TRBV2 and TRBJ2-3): EPEVTQTPSHQVTQMGQEVILRCVPISNHLYFYWYRQILGQKVEFLVSFYNNEISEKSEIFDDQFSVERPDGSNFTLKIRSTKLEDSAMYFCASSSGSTDTQYFGPGTRLTVL.

The genes are TRBV5-4 and TRBJ2-7; D is possibly TRBD2 (6 bases). V was trimmed by 3 bases and J by 2 bases, leaving 12 bases between them. Germline V CDR1 and CDR2: SGHNT, YYREEE (reference sequence). CDR3 length: 14 residues. DNA of the CDR3: TGTGCCAGCAGCTCCGGGACTGAAGCCTACGAGCAGTACTTC. Translation gives CASSSGTEAYEQYF.

The rearrangement uses TRBV24-1 and TRBJ2-2; TRBD1 matches at 12 bases. V lost 9 bases and J lost 5; bases outside the gene matches: 3. Germline V gene lookup returns CDR1 KGHDR and CDR2 SFDVKD. The length of the CDR3 is 14 residues. The CDR3, as DNA: TGTGCCACCGGGGGACAGGGGGCAACCGGGGAGCTGTTTTTT. This gives the protein CATGGQGATGELFF.

The chain has TRBV5-1 and TRBJ2-7; maybe TRBD1 (6 bases). The CDR3 length is 14 residues. Germline CDR1 SGHRS, CDR2 YFSETQ. Trimming left V 4 bases short and J 2 bases short, with 13 bases between. CDR3 residues: CASSGTGTPYEQYF. The CDR3 nucleotides read TGCGCCAGCAGCGGAACCGGGACACCCTACGAGCAGTACTTC.

The chain employs TRBV5-4 and TRBJ2-5; 7 bases fit TRBD1. The CDR3 covers 12 residues. Germline CDR1 SGHNT, CDR2 YYREEE (reference sequence). V lost 5 bases, J lost 5 bases, and 3 bases stayed unmatched. The CDR3 nucleotides are TGTGCCAGCAGTTCGACAGGGGAGACCCAGTACTTC. This encodes CASSSTGETQYF.

The V call is TRBV7-2, the J call TRBJ1-5; 9 bases are a match to TRBD1. Germline trimming cut 1 base from V and 7 bases from J; bases unmatched to any gene: 2. The CDR3 is made up of 14 amino acids. Germline V gene data show CDR1 as SGHTA and CDR2 as FQGNSA. The CDR3 nucleotides are TGTGCCAGCAGCTTAGACAGGGGGCACCAGCCCCAGCATTTT. The encoded protein is CASSLDRGHQPQHF.

This chain joins TRBV7-9 and TRBJ1-2, with TRBD1 as a possible D gene (5 bases). Looked up from germline, CDR1 is SEHNR and CDR2 is FQNEAQ (reference sequence). The ends were cut back, 1 base at V and 0 bases at J, with 18 bases in the middle. The CDR3 consists of 18 residues. CDR3 in amino acids: CASSLGGAAAGSNYGYTF. The CDR3 coding sequence is TGTGCCAGCAGCTTAGGTGGGGCGGCGGCCGGCTCTAACTATGGCTACACCTTC.

This sequence joins TRBV28 and TRBJ1-5, with D hard to call. Germline loops: CDR1 MDHEN, CDR2 SYDVKM. The V end was cut by 8 bases, the J end by 4 bases, with 12 bases between. This CDR3 region has 13 residues. CDR3 residues: CASRPGANQPQHF. The CDR3 DNA sequence: TGTGCCAGCCGACCGGGAGCTAATCAGCCCCAGCATTTT.

V and J are TRBV6-5 and TRBJ2-1, with TRBD1 identical over 12 bases. Germline CDR1 MNHEY, CDR2 SVGAGI. Trimming removed 6 bases from V and 8 bases from J; junction bases left unmatched: 8. The CDR3 covers 15 residues. The CDR3 DNA follows: TGTGCCAGCAGCGACCCGGGACAGGGGGCCCATGAGCAGTTCTTC. It yields the protein CASSDPGQGAHEQFF.

The J gene is TRBJ1-1, the V gene TRBV25-1; TRBD1 is a possible D gene (5 bases). This CDR3 has 14 amino acids. Deletions cut 5 bases from V and 3 bases from J, with 13 bases between. CDR1 and CDR2 from the germline V gene are MGHDK and SYGVNS. CDR3 sequence: CASSLTSGDTEAFF. Here the CDR3 DNA reads TGTGCCAGCAGTCTTACATCGGGGGACACTGAAGCTTTCTTT.

The V and J genes are TRBV21-1 and TRBJ2-3; the table's D gene call, TRBD2, was not cross checked with the DNA. TRBV21-1 is a pseudogene locus. The CDR3 totals 11 residues. In DNA form, the CDR3 reads TGTATGGGGGAGGGCACAGATACGCAGTATTTT. This gives the protein CMGEGTDTQYF.

The chain recombines TRBV10-3 with TRBJ1-1, with D unclear. With 8 bases removed from V and 5 bases from J, the gap between germline ends came to 12 bases. Per the germline V gene, CDR1 is ENHRY and CDR2 is SYGVKD. This CDR3 is 12 amino acids long. The CDR3 region has the DNA TGTGCCATCGGATTTTCAGGAACTGAAGCTTTCTTT. It translates to CAIGFSGTEAFF.

This chain joins TRBV10-3 and TRBJ2-7; 9 nucleotides align to TRBD1. This CDR3 has 16 amino acids. With V trimmed by 11 bases and J by 2 bases, 16 bases remained unmatched. Germline CDR1 is ENHRY and CDR2 is SYGVKD. CDR3 sequence: CAAGTGPQEVPYEQYF. The CDR3 nucleotides read TGTGCCGCCGGGACAGGGCCGCAAGAGGTTCCCTACGAGCAGTACTTC.

The V call is TRBV30, the J call TRBJ1-3; D may be TRBD1 (6 bases). CDR1 GTSNPN and CDR2 SVGIG come from the germline V gene (reference sequence). The CDR3 length is 13 residues. V shed 2 bases and J shed 6 bases, with 11 bases lying between them. CDR3 residues: CAWSRTDINTIYF. CDR3 nucleotides: TGTGCCTGGAGTCGGACAGATATAAACACCATATATTTT.

The rearrangement uses TRBV28 and TRBJ2-1; possible D gene TRBD2, 6 bases. CDR1 and CDR2 (germline): MDHEN, SYDVKM. This CDR3 is built from 13 residues. Between the trimmed V and J ends, which lost 10 bases and 4 bases, there was a span of 14 bases. The CDR3: CATIFSGYNEQFF. CDR3 nucleotides: TGTGCCACAATCTTTAGCGGATACAATGAGCAGTTCTTC.

The chain uses TRBV30 and TRBJ1-6; unclear D gene. In germline, CDR1 is GTSNPN, CDR2 SVGIG (reference sequence). The CDR3 consists of 12 residues. Trimming pared 4 bases from V and 14 bases from J, leaving 15 bases between. CDR3 residues: CAWKTSDPTLHF. CDR3 DNA sequence: TGTGCCTGGAAAACCAGCGACCCCACCCTCCACTTT.

The gene calls are TRBV15 and TRBJ2-7, with TRBD1 matching 9 bases. V was clipped by 6 bases and J by 3 bases; unmatched bases: 3. Germline CDR1 reads LNHNV; CDR2 reads YYDKDF (reference sequence). CDR3 size: 13 residues. CDR3 region: CATRRDRDYEQYF. The DNA for the CDR3 is TGTGCCACCAGGAGGGACAGGGACTACGAGCAGTACTTC.

J is TRBJ2-3 and V is TRBV27; the match to TRBD1 covers 7 bases. Per the germline V gene, CDR1 is MNHEY and CDR2 is SMNVEV (reference sequence). The CDR3 covers 14 residues. V dropped 6 bases and J dropped 6; count of bases not matched to a gene: 9. CDR3 in amino acids: CASSQRQGYDTQYF. In DNA, the CDR3 is TGTGCCAGCAGCCAAAGACAGGGATACGATACGCAGTATTTT.